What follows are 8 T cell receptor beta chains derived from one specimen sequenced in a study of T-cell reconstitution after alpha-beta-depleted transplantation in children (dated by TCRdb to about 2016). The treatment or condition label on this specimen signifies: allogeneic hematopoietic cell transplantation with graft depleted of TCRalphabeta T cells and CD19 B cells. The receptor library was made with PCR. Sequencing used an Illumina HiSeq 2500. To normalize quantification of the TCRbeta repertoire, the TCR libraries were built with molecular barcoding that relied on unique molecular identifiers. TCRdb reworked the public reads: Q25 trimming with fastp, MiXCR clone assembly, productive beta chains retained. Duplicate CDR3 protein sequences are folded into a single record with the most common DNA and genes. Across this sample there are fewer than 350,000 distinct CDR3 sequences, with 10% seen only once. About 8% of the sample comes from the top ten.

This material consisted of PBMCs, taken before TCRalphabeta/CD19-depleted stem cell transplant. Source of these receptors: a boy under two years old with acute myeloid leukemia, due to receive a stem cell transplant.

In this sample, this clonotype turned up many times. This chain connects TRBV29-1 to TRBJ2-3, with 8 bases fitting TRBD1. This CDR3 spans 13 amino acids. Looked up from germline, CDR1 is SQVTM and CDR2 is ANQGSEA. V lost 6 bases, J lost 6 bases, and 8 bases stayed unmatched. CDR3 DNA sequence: TGCAGCGTAACCGGGACAGGATGGGATACGCAGTATTTT. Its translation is CSVTGTGWDTQYF.

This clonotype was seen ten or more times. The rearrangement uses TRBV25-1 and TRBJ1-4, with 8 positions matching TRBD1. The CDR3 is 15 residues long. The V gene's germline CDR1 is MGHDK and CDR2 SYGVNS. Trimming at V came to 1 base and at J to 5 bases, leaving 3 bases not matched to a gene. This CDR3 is CASSEFRGRNEKLFF. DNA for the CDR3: TGTGCCAGCAGTGAATTCAGGGGGCGGAATGAAAAACTGTTTTTT.

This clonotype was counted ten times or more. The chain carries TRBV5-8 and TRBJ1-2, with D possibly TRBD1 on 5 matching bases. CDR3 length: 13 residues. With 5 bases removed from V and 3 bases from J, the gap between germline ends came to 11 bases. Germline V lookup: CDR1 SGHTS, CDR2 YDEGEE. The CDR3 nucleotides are TGTGCCAGCAGGTACTCGGGACACTATGGCTACACCTTC. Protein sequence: CASRYSGHYGYTF. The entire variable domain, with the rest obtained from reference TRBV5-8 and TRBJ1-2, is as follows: EAGVTQSPTHLIKTRGQQATLRCSPISGHTSVYWYQQALGLGLQFLLWYDEGEERNRGNFPPRFSGRQFPNYSSELNVNALELEDSALYLCASRYSGHYGYTFGSGTRLTVV.

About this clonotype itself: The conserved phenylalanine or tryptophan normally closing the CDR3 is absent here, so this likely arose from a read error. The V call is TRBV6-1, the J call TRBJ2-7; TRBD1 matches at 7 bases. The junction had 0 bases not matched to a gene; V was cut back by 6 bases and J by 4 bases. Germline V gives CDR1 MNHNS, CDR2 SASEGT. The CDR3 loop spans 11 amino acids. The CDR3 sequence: CASRQGYEQYL. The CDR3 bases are TGTGCCAGCAGACAGGGGTACGAGCAGTACCTC.

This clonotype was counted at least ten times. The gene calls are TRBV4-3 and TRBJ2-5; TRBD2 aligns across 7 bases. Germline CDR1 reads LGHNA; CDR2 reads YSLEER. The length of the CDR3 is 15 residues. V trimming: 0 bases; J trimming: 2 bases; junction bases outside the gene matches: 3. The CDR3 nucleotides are TGCGCCAGCAGCCAAGACGGACTAGTTCAAGAGACCCAGTACTTC. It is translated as CASSQDGLVQETQYF.

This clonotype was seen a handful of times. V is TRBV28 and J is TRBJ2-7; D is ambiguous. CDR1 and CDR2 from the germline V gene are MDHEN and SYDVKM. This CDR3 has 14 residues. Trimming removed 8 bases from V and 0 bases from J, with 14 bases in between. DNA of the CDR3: TGTGCCAGCGTTTCTGACGGATTCTCCTACGAGCAGTACTTC. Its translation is CASVSDGFSYEQYF.

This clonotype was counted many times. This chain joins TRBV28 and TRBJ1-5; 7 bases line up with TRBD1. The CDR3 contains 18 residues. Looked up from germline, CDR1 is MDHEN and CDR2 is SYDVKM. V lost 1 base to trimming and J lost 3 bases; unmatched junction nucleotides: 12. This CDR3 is CASSLSFFSGQINQPQHF. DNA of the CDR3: TGTGCCAGCAGTTTATCATTTTTTTCGGGACAGATCAATCAGCCCCAGCATTTT.

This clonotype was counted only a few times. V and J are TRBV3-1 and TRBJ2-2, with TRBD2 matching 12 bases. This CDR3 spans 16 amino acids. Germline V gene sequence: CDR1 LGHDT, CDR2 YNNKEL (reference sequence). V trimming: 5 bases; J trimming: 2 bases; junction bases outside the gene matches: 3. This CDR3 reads CASSETSGGNTGELFF. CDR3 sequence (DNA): TGTGCCAGCAGCGAGACTAGCGGGGGTAACACCGGGGAGCTGTTTTTT.